The clone carrying this T cell receptor beta chain was recorded only once. The repertoire was sequenced with immunoSEQ multiplex PCR; TCRdb's copy has only in-frame clones and lacks some. The data show 120,000 to 150,000 clones, with 84% seen just once and roughly 3.4% held by the top ten. V lost 1 base, J lost 4 bases, and 25 bases lay in between. The CDR3 spans 20 residues. CDR1 SGHVS and CDR2 FQNEAQ come from the germline V gene. Participant age was roughly 18 to 95 years, and participants resided in approximately 25 US areas. Participant reports of clinical history set cohort assignment. These data belong to a study of blood T cell repertoires in COVID-19. Study-wide context: Sites in the United States, Italy and Spain provided acute and convalescent COVID-19 samples. The analysed material was cDNA or gDNA that came from T cells, B-cell-depleted T cells, or PBMCs.

This sequence originates from a woman in her 50s with acute COVID-19. This chain joins TRBV7-8 and TRBJ2-2; maybe TRBD1 (6 bases). The sequenced sample consisted of PBMCs or T cells enriched from blood (not recorded which). CDR3: CASSLELGASGESSTGELFF. DNA of the CDR3: TGTGCCAGCAGCTTAGAGTTGGGGGCGTCAGGGGAGTCGAGCACCGGGGAGCTGTTTTTT.